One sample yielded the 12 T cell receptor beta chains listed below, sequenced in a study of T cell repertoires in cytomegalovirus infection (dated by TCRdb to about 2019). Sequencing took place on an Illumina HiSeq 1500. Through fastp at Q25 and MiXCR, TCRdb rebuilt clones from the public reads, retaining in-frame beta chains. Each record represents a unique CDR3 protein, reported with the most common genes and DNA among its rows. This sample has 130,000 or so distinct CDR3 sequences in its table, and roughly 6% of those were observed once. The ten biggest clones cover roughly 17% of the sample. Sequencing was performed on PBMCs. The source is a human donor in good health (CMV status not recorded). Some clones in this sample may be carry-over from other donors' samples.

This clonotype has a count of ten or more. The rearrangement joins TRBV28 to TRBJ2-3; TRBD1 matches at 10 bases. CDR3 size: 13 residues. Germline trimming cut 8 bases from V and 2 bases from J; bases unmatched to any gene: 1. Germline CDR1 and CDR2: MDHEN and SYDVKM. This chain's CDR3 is CASGTGDTDTQYF. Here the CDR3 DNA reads TGTGCCAGCGGGACAGGGGACACAGATACGCAGTATTTT.

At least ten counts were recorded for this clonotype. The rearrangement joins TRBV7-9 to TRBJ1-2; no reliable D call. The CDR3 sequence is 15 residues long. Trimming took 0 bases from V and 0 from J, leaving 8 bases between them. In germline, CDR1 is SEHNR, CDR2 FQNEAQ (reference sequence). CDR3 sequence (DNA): TGTGCCAGCAGCTTAGCCGGACGTACTAACTATGGCTACACCTTC. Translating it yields CASSLAGRTNYGYTF.

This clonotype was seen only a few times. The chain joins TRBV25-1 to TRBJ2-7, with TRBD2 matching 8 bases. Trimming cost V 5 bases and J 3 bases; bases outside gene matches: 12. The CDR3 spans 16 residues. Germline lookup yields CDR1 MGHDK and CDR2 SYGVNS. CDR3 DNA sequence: TGTGCCAGCAGTTCCCACGGAATCGGGGGGGGCTACGAGCAGTACTTC. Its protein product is CASSSHGIGGGYEQYF.

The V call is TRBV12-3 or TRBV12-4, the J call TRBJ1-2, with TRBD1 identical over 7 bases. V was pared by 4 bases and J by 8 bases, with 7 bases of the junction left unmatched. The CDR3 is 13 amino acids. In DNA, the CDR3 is TGTGCCAGCAGTTGGACAGGACGTTACGGCTACACCTTC. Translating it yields CASSWTGRYGYTF.

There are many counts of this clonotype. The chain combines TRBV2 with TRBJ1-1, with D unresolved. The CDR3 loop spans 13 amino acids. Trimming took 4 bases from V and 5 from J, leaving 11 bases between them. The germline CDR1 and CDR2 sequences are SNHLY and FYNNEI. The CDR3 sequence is CASSVFQWTEAFF. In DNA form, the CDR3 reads TGTGCCAGCAGTGTATTCCAGTGGACTGAAGCTTTCTTT.

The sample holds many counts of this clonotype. The CDR3 DNA reads TGTGCCAGCAGCTTGTCGCCGGGACACAGAAACACTGAAGCTTTCTTT. This codes for CASSLSPGHRNTEAFF. The chain has TRBV7-6 and TRBJ1-1; tentative D call: TRBD1 (6 bases). V was pared by 3 bases and J by 2 bases, with 16 bases between. Germline loops: CDR1 SGHVS, CDR2 FNYEAQ. This CDR3 contains 16 residues.

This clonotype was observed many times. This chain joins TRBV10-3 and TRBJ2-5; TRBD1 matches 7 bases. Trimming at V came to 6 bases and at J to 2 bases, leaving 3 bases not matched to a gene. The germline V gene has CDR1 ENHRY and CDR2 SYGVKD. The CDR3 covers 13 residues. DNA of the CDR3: TGTGCCATCAGGGGACAGTTACAAGAGACCCAGTACTTC. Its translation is CAIRGQLQETQYF.

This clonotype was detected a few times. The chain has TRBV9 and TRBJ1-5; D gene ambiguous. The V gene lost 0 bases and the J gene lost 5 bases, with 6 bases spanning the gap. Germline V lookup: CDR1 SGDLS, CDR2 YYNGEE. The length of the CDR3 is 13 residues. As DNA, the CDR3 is TGTGCCAGCAGCGTAGGAGTGGATCAGCCCCAGCATTTT. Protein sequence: CASSVGVDQPQHF.

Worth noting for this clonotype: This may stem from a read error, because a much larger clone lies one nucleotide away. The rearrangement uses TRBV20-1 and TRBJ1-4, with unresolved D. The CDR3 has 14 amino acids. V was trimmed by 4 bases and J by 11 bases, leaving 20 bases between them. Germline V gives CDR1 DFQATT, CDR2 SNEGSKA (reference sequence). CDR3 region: CSATAGAGIDKLFF. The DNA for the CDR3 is TGCAGTGCTACAGCAGGTGCCGGAATAGATAAACTGTTTTTT.

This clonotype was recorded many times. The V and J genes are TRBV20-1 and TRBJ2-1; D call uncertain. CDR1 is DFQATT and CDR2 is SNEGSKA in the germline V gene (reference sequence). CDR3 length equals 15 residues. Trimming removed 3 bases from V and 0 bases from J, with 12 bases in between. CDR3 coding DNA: TGCAGTGCTAGCGGAGACCCCAGCTCCTACAATGAGCAGTTCTTC. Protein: CSASGDPSSYNEQFF.

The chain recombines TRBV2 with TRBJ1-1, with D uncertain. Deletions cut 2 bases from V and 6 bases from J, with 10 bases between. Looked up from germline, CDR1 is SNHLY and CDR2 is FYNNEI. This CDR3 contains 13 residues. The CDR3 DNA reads TGTGCCAGCAGTGAAAGTGTTAACTCTGAAGCTTTCTTT. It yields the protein CASSESVNSEAFF.

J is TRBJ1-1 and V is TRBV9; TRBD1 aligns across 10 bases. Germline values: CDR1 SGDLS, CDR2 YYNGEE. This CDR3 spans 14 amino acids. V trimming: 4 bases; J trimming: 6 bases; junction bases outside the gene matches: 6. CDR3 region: CASSSQTGGSEAFF. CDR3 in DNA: TGTGCCAGCAGCTCTCAGACAGGGGGCTCTGAAGCTTTCTTT.